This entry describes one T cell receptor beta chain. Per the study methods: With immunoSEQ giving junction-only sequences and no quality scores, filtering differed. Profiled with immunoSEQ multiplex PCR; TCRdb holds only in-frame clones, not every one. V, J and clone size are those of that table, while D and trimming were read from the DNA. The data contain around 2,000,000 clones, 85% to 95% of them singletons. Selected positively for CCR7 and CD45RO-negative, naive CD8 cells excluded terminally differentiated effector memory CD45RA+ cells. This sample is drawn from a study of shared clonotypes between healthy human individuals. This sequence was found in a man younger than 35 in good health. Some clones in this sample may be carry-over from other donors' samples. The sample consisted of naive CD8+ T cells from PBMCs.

The chain's CDR3 is CASSSALNNEQFF. CDR3 coding DNA: TGCGCCAGCAGCAGCGCCCTTAACAATGAGCAGTTCTTC. This chain links TRBV5-1 with TRBJ2-1; D remains unclear. The V end lost 4 bases, the J end lost 5 bases, and 10 bases lay between the germline ends. The CDR3 extends over 13 amino acids. CDR1 SGHRS and CDR2 YFSETQ come from the germline V gene.